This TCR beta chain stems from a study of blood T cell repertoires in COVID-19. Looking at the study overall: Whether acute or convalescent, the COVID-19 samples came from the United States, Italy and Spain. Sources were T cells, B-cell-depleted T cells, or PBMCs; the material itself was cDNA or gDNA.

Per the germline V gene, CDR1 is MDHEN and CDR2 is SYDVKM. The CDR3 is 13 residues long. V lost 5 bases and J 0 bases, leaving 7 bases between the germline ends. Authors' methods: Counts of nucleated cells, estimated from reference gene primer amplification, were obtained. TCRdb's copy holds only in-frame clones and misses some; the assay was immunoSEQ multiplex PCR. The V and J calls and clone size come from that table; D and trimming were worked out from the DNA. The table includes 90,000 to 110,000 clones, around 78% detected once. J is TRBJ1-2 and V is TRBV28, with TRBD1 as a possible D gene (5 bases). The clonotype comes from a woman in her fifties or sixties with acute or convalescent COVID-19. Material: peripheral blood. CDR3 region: CASSPTANYGYTF. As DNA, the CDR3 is TGTGCCAGCAGTCCGACAGCTAACTATGGCTACACCTTC.